This TCR beta chain derives from a study of OX40 agonist ivuxolimab in advanced cancers. This CDR3 spans 16 amino acids. Germline V gene sequence: CDR1 LGHNA, CDR2 YNFKEQ. The V and J ends lost 0 bases and 2 bases respectively, with 12 bases between them. TCRdb's copy holds only in-frame clones and misses some; the assay was immunoSEQ multiplex PCR. The data hold under 100,000 clones, with 81% observed a single time. The genes are TRBV4-2 and TRBJ2-3; D is ambiguous. The specimen was CD4+ or CD8+ T cells sorted from blood, collected in a trial of the OX40 agonist ivuxolimab. This TCR was recovered from an adult with an advanced solid tumor such as melanoma, head and neck, liver or kidney cancer. The CDR3 is CASSQEEASYTDTQYF. CDR3 DNA: TGTGCCAGCAGCCAAGAAGAGGCCTCCTACACAGATACGCAGTATTTT.